One sample yielded the 5 T cell receptor beta chains listed below, sequenced in a study of blood T cell repertoires in COVID-19. Profiled with immunoSEQ multiplex PCR; TCRdb holds only in-frame clones, not every one. Among around 53,000 clones listed, 80% to 90% were seen once. The sample comprised peripheral blood. The receptors stem from a woman aged 55-75 years with COVID-19, enrolled during active disease.

The chain uses TRBV11-2 and TRBJ2-1; 9 positions agree with TRBD2. V gave up 5 bases and J gave up 8 bases; unmatched junction bases: 10. Per the germline V gene, CDR1 is SGHAT and CDR2 is FQNNGV. The CDR3 runs 15 residues. The CDR3 loop reads CASSPGVAGVYEQFF. The CDR3 bases are TGTGCCAGCAGCCCGGGGGTAGCGGGAGTTTATGAGCAGTTCTTC.

The rearrangement links TRBV29-1 to TRBJ2-1, with 7 nucleotides matching TRBD2. The CDR3 has 15 amino acids. Germline V gene lookup returns CDR1 SQVTM and CDR2 ANQGSEA. V shed 4 bases and J 0 bases; nucleotides not matched to a gene: 6. The CDR3 region is CSVGGGLSSYNEQFF. CDR3 bases: TGCAGCGTTGGGGGGGGACTGAGCTCCTACAATGAGCAGTTCTTC.

The rearrangement joins TRBV2 to TRBJ1-5; unclear D gene. The CDR3 is 18 residues long. Germline V lookup: CDR1 SNHLY, CDR2 FYNNEI. Trimming took 7 bases from V and 0 from J, leaving 22 bases between them. The CDR3 DNA is TGTGCCAGCAACCTCCTGGCGGGCAGACCGAATAGCAATCAGCCCCAGCATTTT. Encoded protein: CASNLLAGRPNSNQPQHF.

This clone appeared a few times. This chain uses TRBV30 with TRBJ1-5, with unresolved D. The CDR3 has 15 residues. The V end lost 0 bases, the J end lost 7 bases, and 16 bases lay between the germline ends. Germline V gene data show CDR1 as GTSNPN and CDR2 as SVGIG (reference sequence). The CDR3 DNA reads TGTGCCTGGAGTGTGTCTACAGTAGTCCGACAGCCCCAGCATTTT. Amino acid sequence: CAWSVSTVVRQPQHF.

This chain links TRBV7-8 with TRBJ2-3; 11 bases map to TRBD1. The CDR3 sequence is 16 residues long. The V gene's germline CDR1 is SGHVS and CDR2 FQNEAQ. Unmatched junction bases numbered 8, after V lost 5 bases and J lost 4 bases. This CDR3 is CASSRLGQGAPDTQYF. The CDR3, as DNA: TGTGCCAGCAGCCGCCTAGGACAGGGGGCACCAGATACGCAGTATTTT.